The 8 T cell receptor beta chains given below trace back to one sample, sequenced in a study of T cells in women clearing cervical HPV infection (dated by TCRdb to 2016 to 2019). Library preparation employed the immunoSEQ multiplex PCR assay. TCRdb stores this immuneACCESS table with in-frame sequences only. Part of the clones is absent; in the studies checked, under half of the shortfall reflects unresolved V genes, and no reason is known for the rest. The sample has tens of thousands of clones on record. In total, the top ten clones hold approximately 1% of the sample. Sequencing input: blood buffy coat. Every receptor here comes from a woman between 18 and 70 years old with a cervical HPV16 infection that either progressed to CIN3+ or cleared (not recorded which).

A remark on this clone: With the read ending 3 residues before the CDR3 end, the germline J gene is used to fill in that end. The V call is TRBV2, the J call TRBJ1-4; no clear D. Trimming stripped 6 bases from V and 8 bases from J, with 13 bases between. The CDR3 has 13 amino acids. Germline V gene lookup returns CDR1 SNHLY and CDR2 FYNNEI. The CDR3 DNA, read in part, is TGTGCCAGCAGCTGGAGGCCGGGGGAAAAA. This translates into CASSWRPGEK. The complete CDR3 protein is CASSWRPGEKLFF.

For this clone: With the read ending 3 residues before the CDR3 end, the germline J gene is used to fill in that end. The rearrangement links TRBV7-7 to TRBJ2-5; a weak D match, TRBD1 (6 bases). CDR1 is SSHAT, CDR2 FNYEAQ, per germline (reference sequence). Trimming took 4 bases from V and 0 from J, leaving 12 bases between them. This CDR3 spans 15 amino acids. The DNA read from the CDR3 is TGTGCCAGCAGCTCAGGAACAGGGTACCAAGAGACC. Encoded protein: CASSSGTGYQET. The entire CDR3 protein is CASSSGTGYQETQYF.

CDR3 DNA (partial): TGTGCCAGCAGCTTTGGGACAGGGGGCCTTAATGAAAAA. Translation: CASSFGTGGLNEK. From start to end, the CDR3 is CASSFGTGGLNEKLFF. The J gene is TRBJ1-4, the V gene TRBV5-4, with 12 bases lining up with TRBD1. The read ends 3 residues early relative to the CDR3; the germline J gene fills the gap. Per the germline V gene, CDR1 is SGHNT and CDR2 is YYREEE (reference sequence). V lost 2 bases and J lost 4; bases outside the gene matches: 3. CDR3 length: 16 amino acids.

Concerning this clone: The read is 3 residues too short to cover the CDR3 end, so that end is filled in from the germline J gene. V usage is TRBV7-3 and J usage is TRBJ2-1, with TRBD1 identical over 8 bases. The CDR3 runs to 18 residues. Trimming at V came to 1 base and at J to 3 bases, leaving 11 bases not matched to a gene. Germline CDR1 reads SGHTA; CDR2 reads FQGTGA. CDR3 bases read: TGTGCCAGCAGCTTAAAAAGTGGGGGGACAGGAGTCTACAATGAG. Its translation is CASSLKSGGTGVYNE. The CDR3 as a whole reads CASSLKSGGTGVYNEQFF.

About this clone itself: Sequencing ends 3 residues short of the CDR3 end; the germline J gene provides the rest. The chain carries TRBV7-2 and TRBJ1-2, with D maybe TRBD1 (5 bases). The CDR3 covers 15 residues. Per the germline V gene, CDR1 is SGHTA and CDR2 is FQGNSA. The CDR3 bases that were read are TGTGCCAGCAGCTTTACTCACCAGGGATCTAACGGC. This codes for CASSFTHQGSNG. The full CDR3 sequence reads CASSFTHQGSNGYTF.

Remarks on this clone: The read falls 3 residues short of the CDR3 end, and the missing part is taken from the germline J gene. The V and J genes are TRBV5-1 and TRBJ2-4, with TRBD1 as a possible D gene (5 bases). Trimming cost V 3 bases and J 5 bases, with 12 bases left between them. Germline CDR1 is SGHRS and CDR2 is YFSETQ. The CDR3 length is 14 residues. The CDR3 spells CASSSQGIQNIQYF. The CDR3 DNA, read in part, is TGCGCCAGCAGCTCGCAGGGTATCCAAAACATT.

As concerns this clone: The DNA ends 3 residues before the CDR3 does, and the rest of the CDR3 is filled in from the germline J gene. J is TRBJ2-3 and V is TRBV4-1; D unresolved. CDR1 and CDR2 from the germline V gene are MGHRA and YSYEKL. The CDR3 is 15 amino acids. The V end was cut by 0 bases, the J end by 2 bases, with 9 bases between. The CDR3 region is CASSQEKTATDTQYF. The covered CDR3 bases are TGCGCCAGCAGCCAAGAGAAGACTGCCACAGATACG.

About this clone: The CDR3 end is not reached by the read, which stops 3 residues before it; the germline J gene fills it in. The chain recombines TRBV28 with TRBJ2-3, with a tentative D call TRBD2 (7 bases). The CDR3 is 13 residues long. The ends were cut back, 8 bases at V and 6 bases at J, with 15 bases in the middle. Germline CDR1 is MDHEN and CDR2 is SYDVKM. CDR3 residues: CASLKGGGDTQYF. The sequenced CDR3 bases are TGTGCCAGCCTCAAGGGCGGGGGCGATACG. The entire variable domain, with the rest obtained from reference TRBV28 and TRBJ2-3, is as follows: DVKVTQSSRYLVKRTGEKVFLECVQDMDHENMFWYRQDPGLGLRLIYFSYDVKMKEKGDIPEGYSVSREKKERFSLILESASTNQTSMYLCASLKGGGDTQYFGPGTRLTVL.